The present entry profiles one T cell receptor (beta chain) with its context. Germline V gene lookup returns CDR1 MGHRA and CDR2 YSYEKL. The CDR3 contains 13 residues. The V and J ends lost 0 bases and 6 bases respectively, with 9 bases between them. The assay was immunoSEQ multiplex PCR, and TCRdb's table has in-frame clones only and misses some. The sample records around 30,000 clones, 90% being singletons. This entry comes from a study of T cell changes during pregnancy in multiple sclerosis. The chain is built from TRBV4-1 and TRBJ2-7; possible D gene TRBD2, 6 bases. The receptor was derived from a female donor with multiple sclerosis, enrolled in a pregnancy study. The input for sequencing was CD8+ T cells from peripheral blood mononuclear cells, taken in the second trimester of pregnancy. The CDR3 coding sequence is TGCGCCAGCAGCCAAGATGGGGGGAGCGAGCAGTACTTC. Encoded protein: CASSQDGGSEQYF.